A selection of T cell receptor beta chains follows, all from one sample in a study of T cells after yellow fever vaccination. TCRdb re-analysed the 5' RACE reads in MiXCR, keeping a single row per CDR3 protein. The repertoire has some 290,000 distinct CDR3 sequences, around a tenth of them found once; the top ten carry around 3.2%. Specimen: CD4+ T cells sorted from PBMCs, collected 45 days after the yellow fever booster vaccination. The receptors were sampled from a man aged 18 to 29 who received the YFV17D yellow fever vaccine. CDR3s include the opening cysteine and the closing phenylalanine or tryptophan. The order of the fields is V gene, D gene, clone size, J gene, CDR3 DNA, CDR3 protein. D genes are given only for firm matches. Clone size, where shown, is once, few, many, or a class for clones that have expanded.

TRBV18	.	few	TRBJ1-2	TGTGCCAGCTCACCAACCGGGGACCCTGGCATCGGCTACACCTTC	CASSPTGDPGIGYTF
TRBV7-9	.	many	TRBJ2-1	TGTGCCAGCAGCGGTAGGGAGCAGTTCTTC	CASSGREQFF
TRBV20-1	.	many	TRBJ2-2	TGCAGTGCTACCATTCCACAGGGGAACACCGGGGAGCTGTTTTTT	CSATIPQGNTGELFF
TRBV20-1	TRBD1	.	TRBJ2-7	TGCAGTGCTGGCGGACAGGTCGAGCAGTACTTC	CSAGGQVEQYF
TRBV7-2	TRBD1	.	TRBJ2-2	TGTGCCAGCAGCCGCCCCCGGACAGGGTTCGGGGAGCTGTTTTTT	CASSRPRTGFGELFF
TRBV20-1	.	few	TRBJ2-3	TGCAGTGTGAGAGGGTGGTCGGAGTTCACAGATACGCAGTATTTT	CSVRGWSEFTDTQYF
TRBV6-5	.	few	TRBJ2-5	TGTGCCAGCAGACGGACCGTTCCAGAGACCCAGTACTTC	CASRRTVPETQYF
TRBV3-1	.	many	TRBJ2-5	TGTGCCAGCAGCCAAGATATCATGATCGAGACCCAGTACTTC	CASSQDIMIETQYF
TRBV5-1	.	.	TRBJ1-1	TGCGCCAGCAGCTTGGCCACCCTGAACACTGAAGCTTTCTTT	CASSLATLNTEAFF
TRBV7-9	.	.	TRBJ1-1	TGTGCCAGCAAGGCCAGGGTCCCTGAAGCTTTCTTT	CASKARVPEAFF
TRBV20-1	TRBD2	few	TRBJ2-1	TGCAGTGCTTGGGGGACTAGGGCTAATGAGCAGTTCTTC	CSAWGTRANEQFF
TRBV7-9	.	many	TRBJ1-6	TGTGCCAGCAGCTTAGGCCCGTGGTCACCCCTCCACTTT	CASSLGPWSPLHF
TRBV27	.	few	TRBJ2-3	TGTGCCAGCAGTTTATCGGCGTCGTACACAGATACGCAGTATTTT	CASSLSASYTDTQYF
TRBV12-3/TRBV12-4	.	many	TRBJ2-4	TGTGCCAGCAGTTGGACAGCTTTCAAAAACATTCAGTACTTC	CASSWTAFKNIQYF
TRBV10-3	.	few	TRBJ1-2	TGTGCCATCAGTGAGTCCGCAAGTTCGGATGGCTACACCTTC	CAISESASSDGYTF
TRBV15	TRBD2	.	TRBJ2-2	TGTGCCACCAGCACGGGGGAGGGATCCTACACCGGGGAGCTGTTTTTT	CATSTGEGSYTGELFF
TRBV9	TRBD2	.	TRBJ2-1	TGTGCCAGCAGCACTCGGACTAGCGGACCTAACAATGAGCAGTTCTTC	CASSTRTSGPNNEQFF
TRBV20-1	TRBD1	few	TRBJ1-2	TGCAGTGCTCCTGGACAGGGGAATTCGGTCACCTTC	CSAPGQGNSVTF
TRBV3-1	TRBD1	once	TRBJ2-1	TGTGCCAGCAGCCCTGGGACAGGGAAAAATGAGCAGTTCTTC	CASSPGTGKNEQFF
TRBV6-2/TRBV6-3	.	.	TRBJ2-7	TGTGCCAGCAGTTACTCTTCGTCTGGATGGGACTACGAGCAGTACTTC	CASSYSSSGWDYEQYF
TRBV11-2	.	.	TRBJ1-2	TGTGCCAGCAGGCGGATAGCTAACTATGGCTACACCTTC	CASRRIANYGYTF
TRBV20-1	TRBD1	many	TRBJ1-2	TGCAGTGCTAGAGATCTCGGACAGGCGCTGAAAGGTGGCTACACCTTC	CSARDLGQALKGGYTF
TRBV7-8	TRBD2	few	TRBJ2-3	TGTGCCAGCAGACTAGCGGGGGGTCTCACAGATACGCAGTATTTT	CASRLAGGLTDTQYF
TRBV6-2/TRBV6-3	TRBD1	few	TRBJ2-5	TGTGCCAGCAGTTCGGGGACAGGTCGGGAGACCCAGTACTTC	CASSSGTGRETQYF
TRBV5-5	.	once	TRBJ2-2	TGTGCCAGCAGCTCGGGACTTTACACCGGGGAGCTGTTTTTT	CASSSGLYTGELFF
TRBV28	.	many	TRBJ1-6	TGTGCCAGCAGTTTTCCGGGACTTACTAATTCACCCCTCCACTTT	CASSFPGLTNSPLHF
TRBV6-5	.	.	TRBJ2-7	TGTGCCAGCAGTTACGTCCCAGATTCCTACGAGCAGTACTTC	CASSYVPDSYEQYF
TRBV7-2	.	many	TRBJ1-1	TGTGCCAGCAGAGCCTGGAACACTGAAGCTTTCTTT	CASRAWNTEAFF
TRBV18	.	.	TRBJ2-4	TGTGCCAGCTCCTCGTCTACAGACATTCAGTACTTC	CASSSSTDIQYF
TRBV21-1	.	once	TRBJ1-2	TGTGCCAGCAGCTCTTCTCGGACGGAAAACTATGGCTACACCTTC	CASSSSRTENYGYTF
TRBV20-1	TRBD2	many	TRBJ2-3	TGCAGTGCTAGAGATAGCGGGGGGAACGGAGATACGCAGTATTTT	CSARDSGGNGDTQYF
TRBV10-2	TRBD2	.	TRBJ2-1	TGCGCCAGCAGTGAGGCGGGGGGGCCCCACAATGAGCAGTTCTTC	CASSEAGGPHNEQFF
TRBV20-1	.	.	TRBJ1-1	TGCAGTGCTAAGGGCGCCCCTGGCGGGAACACTGAAGCTTTCTTT	CSAKGAPGGNTEAFF
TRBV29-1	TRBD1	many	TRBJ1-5	TGCAGCGTGGCCGGGACAGAGAATCAGCCCCAGCATTTT	CSVAGTENQPQHF
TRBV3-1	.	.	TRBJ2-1	TGTGCCAGCAGCCAAGATGGGGGCCGTGGGAATGAGCAGTTCTTC	CASSQDGGRGNEQFF
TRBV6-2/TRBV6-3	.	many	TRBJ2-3	TGTGCCAGCAGTAATTGGGACCGTAGCACAGATACGCAGTATTTT	CASSNWDRSTDTQYF
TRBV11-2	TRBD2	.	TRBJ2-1	TGTGCCAGCAGCTTAACATCATCTAGCGGCGCGCCCCGGGAGCAGTTCTTC	CASSLTSSSGAPREQFF
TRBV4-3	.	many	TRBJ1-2	TGCGCCAGCAGCCAGGGGGGGATCTATGGCTACACCTTC	CASSQGGIYGYTF
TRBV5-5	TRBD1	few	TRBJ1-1	TGTGCCAGCAGGCAAACCACAGGGGAAGCTGAAGCTTTCTTT	CASRQTTGEAEAFF
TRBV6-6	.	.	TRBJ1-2	TGTGCCAGCAGGGGGGCGGCGGGGGCGGTTAACTATGGCTACACCTTC	CASRGAAGAVNYGYTF
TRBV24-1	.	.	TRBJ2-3	TGTGCCACCAGTCGGGCAGGGGAGAATACGCAGTATTTT	CATSRAGENTQYF
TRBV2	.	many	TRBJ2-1	TGTGCCAGCAGTGAATCGGGGGGCACCTACAATGAGCAGTTCTTC	CASSESGGTYNEQFF
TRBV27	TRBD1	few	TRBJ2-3	TGTGCCAGCAGTATGGACAGGAGGACGACAGATACGCAGTATTTT	CASSMDRRTTDTQYF